These 30 T cell receptor beta chains share one sample of origin, sequenced in a study of neurological immune-mediated disorders. In TCRdb, the 5' RACE reads were re-called with MiXCR into one record per CDR3 protein. The sample holds 55,000 to 70,000 distinct CDR3 sequences, roughly 5.6% seen once. Sequencing input: PBMCs. The receptors come from a human donor with multiple sclerosis. The donor label of this sample is uncertain.

This clonotype was observed at least ten times. The genes are TRBV20-1 and TRBJ1-5, with D unresolved. The CDR3 has 13 amino acids. The germline V gene encodes CDR1 DFQATT and CDR2 SNEGSKA (reference sequence). The ends were cut back, 5 bases at V and 6 bases at J, with 14 bases in the middle. The CDR3 loop is CSAALQEGQPQHF. In nucleotides, the CDR3 is TGCAGTGCTGCCCTTCAAGAGGGTCAGCCCCAGCATTTT.

Ten or more counts support this clonotype. The chain has TRBV5-1 and TRBJ1-1; D is undetermined. Germline V gene lookup returns CDR1 SGHRS and CDR2 YFSETQ. The CDR3 has 15 residues. V dropped 4 bases and J dropped 1 base, with 14 bases sitting between them. The CDR3 sequence is CASSARIGENTEAFF. DNA for the CDR3: TGCGCCAGCAGCGCCCGGATAGGCGAGAACACTGAAGCTTTCTTT.

On this clonotype itself: A much larger clone lies one base from this, so it may be a read error. Lacking the conserved final phenylalanine or tryptophan, this CDR3 likely reflects a read error. This CDR3 reads CASSLISDTQYS. CDR3 bases: TGTGCCAGCAGCTTAATTTCGGATACGCAGTATTCT. The rearrangement uses TRBV11-2 and TRBJ2-3, with unresolved D. The CDR3 has 12 amino acids. The V end was cut by 2 bases, the J end by 6 bases, with 6 bases between. Germline V gives CDR1 SGHAT, CDR2 FQNNGV.

This clonotype was picked up many times. The chain is built from TRBV5-1 and TRBJ2-7, with TRBD1 as a possible D gene (5 bases). The CDR3 is made up of 13 amino acids. The germline V gene encodes CDR1 SGHRS and CDR2 YFSETQ. Between the trimmed V and J ends, which lost 0 bases and 5 bases, there was a span of 9 bases. CDR3 nucleotide sequence: TGCGCCAGCAGCTTGGGACAGAGCAACGAGCAGTACTTC. Translation: CASSLGQSNEQYF.

The table lists this clonotype with many counts. The chain recombines TRBV5-1 with TRBJ2-1, with D possibly being TRBD1 (8 bases). CDR1 is SGHRS and CDR2 is YFSETQ in the germline V gene. The CDR3 has 17 amino acids. Trimming pared 2 bases from V and 8 bases from J, leaving 23 bases between. The CDR3 sequence is CASSFGQGGYFEDEQFF. The DNA of the CDR3 is TGCGCCAGCAGCTTCGGACAGGGAGGGTATTTTGAGGATGAGCAGTTCTTC.

This clonotype was detected many times. The chain employs TRBV9 and TRBJ2-7, with unresolved D. V was shortened by 3 bases and J by 3 bases, with 10 bases between the two germline ends. CDR1 SGDLS and CDR2 YYNGEE come from the germline V gene. The CDR3 loop spans 13 amino acids. In nucleotides, the CDR3 is TGTGCCAGCAGCGAAGGCAACGGCTACGAGCAGTACTTC. It translates to CASSEGNGYEQYF. The full variable domain, with the rest looked up from reference TRBV9 and TRBJ2-7, is DSGVTQTPKHLITATGQRVTLRCSPRSGDLSVYWYQQSLDQGLQFLIQYYNGEERAKGNILERFSAQQFPDLHSELNLSSLELGDSALYFCASSEGNGYEQYFGPGTRLTVT.

This clonotype was picked up many times. This rearrangement joins TRBV5-1 to TRBJ1-1; TRBD1 matches at 8 bases. CDR1 is SGHRS, CDR2 YFSETQ, per germline. V gave up 4 bases and J gave up 0 bases; unmatched junction bases: 11. The CDR3 totals 17 residues. CDR3 bases: TGCGCCAGCAGCGCAAACCAGGGGGCCTTCATGAACACTGAAGCTTTCTTT. Its translation is CASSANQGAFMNTEAFF.

The gene calls are TRBV2 and TRBJ1-1; 7 bases match TRBD1. Germline CDR1 SNHLY, CDR2 FYNNEI. V lost 7 bases and J lost 4; bases outside the gene matches: 6. The CDR3 is 13 residues long. The CDR3 loop reads CASNLDRATEAFF. In DNA, the CDR3 is TGTGCCAGCAATCTCGACAGGGCCACTGAAGCTTTCTTT.

The sample holds many counts of this clonotype. This rearrangement joins TRBV20-1 to TRBJ2-5; 12 positions agree with TRBD2. The CDR3 consists of 15 residues. Germline CDR1 DFQATT, CDR2 SNEGSKA (reference sequence). The junction had 6 bases not matched to a gene; V was cut back by 2 bases and J by 5 bases. CDR3 DNA sequence: TGCAGTGCTAGACCTCGGACTAGCGGGGCTGAGACCCAGTACTTC. This encodes CSARPRTSGAETQYF.

This clonotype was seen ten or more times. The V and J genes are TRBV6-5 and TRBJ1-4; no clear D. Germline V gene data show CDR1 as MNHEY and CDR2 as SVGAGI. V was clipped by 2 bases and J by 5 bases, with 3 bases between them. The CDR3 loop spans 12 amino acids. The CDR3 spells CASSYGNEKLFF. In DNA form, the CDR3 reads TGTGCCAGCAGTTACGGGAATGAAAAACTGTTTTTT.

This clonotype was recorded at least ten times. The chain recombines TRBV10-3 with TRBJ1-5, with D possibly TRBD1 on 5 matching bases. The germline V and J ends were trimmed by 4 bases and 2 bases, with 9 bases remaining between them. CDR1 is ENHRY and CDR2 is SYGVKD in the germline V gene. CDR3 length equals 14 residues. The CDR3 DNA reads as TGTGCCATCAGTGCGGTACAGGGCAATCAGCCCCAGCATTTT. It yields the protein CAISAVQGNQPQHF.

This clonotype was found many times. The junction differs from germline at one of its ends, possibly a read error. V gene TRBV7-9 combines with J gene TRBJ2-1; D is tentatively TRBD1 or TRBD2 (5 bases each). Germline V lookup: CDR1 SEHNR, CDR2 FQNEAQ (reference sequence). There are 11 residues in the CDR3. The CDR3 here is CASSPAGTTVF. The CDR3 DNA sequence: TGTGCCAGTTCCCCCGCCGGGACCACGGTCTTC.

This clonotype was observed at least ten times. The rearrangement uses TRBV5-1 and TRBJ1-2, with TRBD1 matching over 9 bases. With 4 bases clipped from V and 3 bases from J, the junction kept 4 bases outside the gene matches. The CDR3 runs 14 residues. Germline values: CDR1 SGHRS, CDR2 YFSETQ. CDR3 residues: CASSRTGGDYGYTF. CDR3 in DNA: TGCGCCAGCAGCCGAACAGGGGGCGACTATGGCTACACCTTC.

This clonotype was picked up many times. J is TRBJ1-1 and V is TRBV5-1; D gene uncertain. The CDR3 runs to 15 residues. Trimming removed 1 base at V and 0 bases at J, with 10 bases between. Germline loops: CDR1 SGHRS, CDR2 YFSETQ. The CDR3 protein is CASSLLTGMNTEAFF. In nucleotides, the CDR3 is TGCGCCAGCAGCTTGCTTACGGGCATGAACACTGAAGCTTTCTTT.

At least ten counts were recorded for this clonotype. One base away lies a much larger clone, so this may be a sequencing read error. The chain combines TRBV3-1 with TRBJ1-1; D is possibly TRBD1 (5 bases). Trimming removed 3 bases from V and 0 bases from J, with 8 bases in between. This CDR3 is built from 14 residues. Germline CDR1 LGHDT, CDR2 YNNKEL (reference sequence). CDR3 protein: CASSQRDVNTEAFF. The CDR3 DNA reads as TGTGCCAGCAGCCAGAGGGACGTGAACACTGAAGCTTTCTTT. The full variable domain, completed using reference TRBV3-1 and TRBJ1-1, is DTAVSQTPKYLVTQMGNDKSIKCEQNLGHDTMYWYKQDSKKFLKIMFSYNNKELIINETVPNRFSPKSPDKAHLNLHINSLELGDSAVYFCASSQRDVNTEAFFGQGTRLTVV.

This clonotype came up many times. The chain combines TRBV5-1 with TRBJ1-1, with no clear D. V dropped 5 bases and J dropped 0 bases, with 8 bases sitting between them. CDR3 length equals 13 residues. The germline gives CDR1 SGHRS, CDR2 YFSETQ. This CDR3 is CASRTKMNTEAFF. In DNA form, the CDR3 reads TGCGCCAGCAGGACGAAGATGAACACTGAAGCTTTCTTT.

This clonotype showed up many times. The rearrangement joins TRBV20-1 to TRBJ2-3; 9 bases agree with TRBD1. The V gene end was trimmed by 0 bases and the J gene end by 4 bases; junction bases not matched to a gene: 8. CDR1 and CDR2 from the germline V gene are DFQATT and SNEGSKA (reference sequence). The CDR3 loop spans 16 amino acids. The CDR3 region has the DNA TGCAGTGCTAGAGATCCGGGACAGGGTTCCGCAGATACGCAGTATTTT. It yields the protein CSARDPGQGSADTQYF.

This clonotype showed up many times. J is TRBJ1-1 and V is TRBV5-1; D is possibly TRBD1 (6 bases). The V gene lost 0 bases and the J gene lost 5 bases, with 11 bases spanning the gap. Germline V gene data show CDR1 as SGHRS and CDR2 as YFSETQ. The CDR3 totals 14 residues. This CDR3 reads CASSLEGGGTEAFF. The CDR3 DNA follows: TGCGCCAGCAGCTTGGAAGGGGGTGGAACTGAAGCTTTCTTT.

This clonotype was observed many times. The chain uses TRBV7-9 and TRBJ1-6, with a tentative D call TRBD1 (6 bases). CDR1 is SEHNR and CDR2 is FQNEAQ in the germline V gene (reference sequence). Between the trimmed V and J ends, which lost 5 bases and 9 bases, there was a span of 20 bases. This CDR3 is 16 amino acids long. CDR3 loop: CASSPSKGGAGSPLHF. CDR3 DNA sequence: TGTGCCAGCAGCCCCTCGAAGGGGGGCGCCGGTTCACCCCTCCACTTT. The full variable domain, completed using reference TRBV7-9 and TRBJ1-6, is DTGVSQNPRHKITKRGQNVTFRCDPISEHNRLYWYRQTLGQGPEFLTYFQNEAQLEKSRLLSDRFSAERPKGSFSTLEIQRTEQGDSAMYLCASSPSKGGAGSPLHFGNGTRLTVT.

Here the CDR3 reads CASSLGSFQGQGYTF. CDR3 DNA: TGTGCCAGCAGCTTGGGTAGTTTCCAGGGGCAAGGCTACACCTTC. The V gene is TRBV5-6, the J gene TRBJ1-2, with a possible D match to TRBD1 (6 bases). The CDR3 contains 15 residues. V was clipped by 0 bases and J by 8 bases, with 17 bases between them. The germline V gene has CDR1 SGHDT and CDR2 YYEEEE.

This clonotype was recorded many times. The chain uses TRBV14 and TRBJ2-5; maybe TRBD1 (6 bases). This CDR3 contains 14 residues. Germline loops: CDR1 SGHDN, CDR2 FVKESK. V lost 4 bases and J 5 bases, leaving 14 bases between the germline ends. DNA for the CDR3: TGTGCCAGCAGCCTGCCGGACAGTGGGGAGACCCAGTACTTC. Translated, it gives CASSLPDSGETQYF.

This clonotype came up many times. V is TRBV4-1 and J is TRBJ2-7; either TRBD1 or TRBD2 may supply D (5 bases each). The V end was cut by 4 bases, the J end by 6 bases, with 10 bases between. Germline CDR1 MGHRA, CDR2 YSYEKL. The CDR3 length is 12 residues. The DNA of the CDR3 is TGCGCCAGCAGCCCCGAGGGGCCCGAGCAGTACTTC. Amino acid sequence: CASSPEGPEQYF.

This clonotype was seen at least ten times. V gene TRBV5-1 combines with J gene TRBJ2-7; TRBD1 is a possible D gene (6 bases). The ends were cut back, 0 bases at V and 5 bases at J, with 12 bases in the middle. The CDR3 is 14 residues long. The germline V gene encodes CDR1 SGHRS and CDR2 YFSETQ. The CDR3 DNA reads as TGCGCCAGCAGCTTGGCCCTAACAGGGAACGAGCAGTACTTC. Amino acids: CASSLALTGNEQYF.

This clonotype has a count of ten or more. The chain recombines TRBV24-1 with TRBJ2-7; TRBD1 might be the D (6 bases). Trimming removed 3 bases at V and 1 base at J, with 18 bases between. Germline loops: CDR1 KGHDR, CDR2 SFDVKD. There are 17 residues in the CDR3. CDR3 nucleotide sequence: TGTGCCACCAGTGATCCAATTCAGAGGACAGAGTCCTACGAGCAGTACTTC. Residues: CATSDPIQRTESYEQYF.

The table lists this clonotype with many counts. The chain recombines TRBV4-2 with TRBJ2-7; no reliable D call. Germline V gene data show CDR1 as LGHNA and CDR2 as YNFKEQ. This CDR3 has 13 residues. Trimming cost V 6 bases and J 4 bases, with 13 bases left between them. The CDR3 DNA reads as TGTGCCAGCAGTAGTGGGGAAGGGTACGAGCAGTACTTC. It translates to CASSSGEGYEQYF.

This clonotype occurred many times. The chain carries TRBV5-1 and TRBJ2-7, with D maybe TRBD1 (5 bases). Germline CDR1 SGHRS, CDR2 YFSETQ. CDR3 length: 14 amino acids. V was clipped by 8 bases and J by 4 bases, with 19 bases between them. The CDR3 DNA follows: TGCGCCAGTTCAGCAGGGTTTCCTGCTTACGAGCAGTACTTC. Its translation: CASSAGFPAYEQYF.

This clonotype was observed many times. The genes are TRBV5-1 and TRBJ1-1; unclear D gene. The CDR3 loop spans 14 amino acids. Deletions cut 0 bases from V and 4 bases from J, with 10 bases between. Germline-derived CDR1 and CDR2 are SGHRS and YFSETQ. In DNA, the CDR3 is TGCGCCAGCAGCTTGGATCCGGCGACCACTGAAGCTTTCTTT. The encoded protein is CASSLDPATTEAFF.

In this sample, this clonotype turned up many times. This sequence joins TRBV3-1 and TRBJ1-2, with no clear D. Looked up from germline, CDR1 is LGHDT and CDR2 is YNNKEL (reference sequence). The V end lost 1 base, the J end lost 7 bases, and 7 bases lay between the germline ends. The CDR3 spans 12 residues. The CDR3 protein is CASSQGGGGYTF. Written as DNA, the CDR3 is TGTGCCAGCAGCCAAGGGGGAGGTGGCTACACCTTC.

This clonotype was seen ten or more times. Here the CDR3 DNA reads TGTGCCAGCAGCTTGGGGGACGGGGAAGAGACCCAGTACTTC. Translating gives CASSLGDGEETQYF. The rearrangement links TRBV7-7 to TRBJ2-5; D assignment may be TRBD1 or TRBD2 (5 bases each). V dropped 3 bases and J dropped 3 bases, with 11 bases sitting between them. Germline CDR1 is SSHAT and CDR2 is FNYEAQ (reference sequence). The CDR3 runs to 14 residues.

The chain combines TRBV5-1 with TRBJ1-2; D is unclear. Trimming left V 0 bases short and J 8 bases short, with 11 bases between. The CDR3 has 13 residues. Germline V gives CDR1 SGHRS, CDR2 YFSETQ. CDR3 residues: CASSLVRSDGYTF. The CDR3 DNA reads TGCGCCAGCAGCTTGGTGAGGAGTGACGGCTACACCTTC. The full variable domain, with the rest looked up from reference TRBV5-1 and TRBJ1-2, is KAGVTQTPRYLIKTRGQQVTLSCSPISGHRSVSWYQQTPGQGLQFLFEYFSETQRNKGNFPGRFSGRQFSNSRSEMNVSTLELGDSALYLCASSLVRSDGYTFGSGTRLTVV.